The 21 T cell receptor beta chains presented below share a single source sample, sequenced in a study of shared clonotypes between healthy human individuals. Assay used: immunoSEQ multiplex PCR; TCRdb lists only in-frame clones, some missing. Here the sample spans about 2.1 million clones, about 93% being singletons. Positively selected for CCR7, the CD45RO-negative cells used as naive CD8 cells excluded terminally differentiated effector memory CD45RA+ cells. Sequencing was performed on naive CD8+ T cells from PBMCs. The receptors originated from a man between 18 and 35 years old in good health. Some clones in this sample may be carry-over from other donors' samples.

The chain employs TRBV29-1 and TRBJ2-6; D call uncertain. Germline V CDR1 and CDR2: SQVTM, ANQGSEA. Trimming left V 3 bases short and J 2 bases short, with 11 bases between. This CDR3 has 15 amino acids. Here the CDR3 reads CSVEDTVAGANVLTF. The DNA for the CDR3 is TGCAGCGTTGAGGATACAGTGGCTGGGGCCAACGTCCTGACTTTC.

This clone has only a few counts. The rearrangement uses TRBV5-1 and TRBJ1-1; no definite D call. V lost 1 base, J lost 2 bases, and 18 bases lay in between. The CDR3 totals 17 residues. Germline loops: CDR1 SGHRS, CDR2 YFSETQ. This chain's CDR3 is CASSLLNMGESNTEAFF. The DNA of the CDR3 is TGCGCCAGCAGCTTGCTTAATATGGGCGAGAGTAACACTGAAGCTTTCTTT.

On this clone itself: In the same sample, other DNA sequences code for this CDR3. J is TRBJ2-7 and V is TRBV28; D might be TRBD1 (6 bases). Trimming took off 5 bases at V and 2 bases at J, with 10 bases between the two ends. The CDR3 has 13 amino acids. Germline V CDR1 and CDR2: MDHEN, SYDVKM. For the CDR3, the DNA is TGTGCCAGCAGTCCATCAGGGGCCTACGAGCAGTACTTC. Translation gives CASSPSGAYEQYF.

This CDR3 is CASSQAQGNIQYF. Here the CDR3 DNA reads TGTGCCAGCAGCCAAGCCCAGGGCAACATTCAGTACTTC. The chain links TRBV14 to TRBJ2-4; tentatively, D is TRBD1 (5 bases). The CDR3 totals 13 residues. Germline V CDR1 and CDR2: SGHDN, FVKESK. V was clipped by 1 base and J by 7 bases, with 8 bases between them.

This clone is a singleton in its sample. The chain carries TRBV19 and TRBJ1-4; D gene ambiguous. The CDR3 loop spans 17 amino acids. Deletions cut 5 bases from V and 0 bases from J, with 16 bases between. Germline CDR1 LNHDA, CDR2 SQIVND (reference sequence). The CDR3 coding sequence is TGTGCCAGTAGTGAGCCGGCAGGACTTCCAACTAATGAAAAACTGTTTTTT. It is translated as CASSEPAGLPTNEKLFF. The full variable domain, in which reference TRBV19 and TRBJ1-4 provide the parts outside the CDR3, is DGGITQSPKYLFRKEGQNVTLSCEQNLNHDAMYWYRQDPGQGLRLIYYSQIVNDFQKGDIAEGYSVSREKKESFPLTVTSAQKNPTAFYLCASSEPAGLPTNEKLFFGSGTQLSVL.

The DNA for the CDR3 is TGTGCCATCAGTGACAGGGACATGAACCACGAGCAGTACTTC. Translation: CAISDRDMNHEQYF. The chain has TRBV10-3 and TRBJ2-7; the D gene is possibly TRBD1 (6 bases). The length of the CDR3 is 14 residues. V dropped 3 bases and J dropped 5 bases, with 14 bases sitting between them. Germline lookup yields CDR1 ENHRY and CDR2 SYGVKD.

The V gene is TRBV6-5, the J gene TRBJ1-2; D is undetermined. V was shortened by 0 bases and J by 4 bases, with 15 bases between the two germline ends. CDR1 is MNHEY and CDR2 is SVGAGI in the germline V gene. This CDR3 region has 16 residues. CDR3: CASSYSTGVVFYGYTF. DNA for the CDR3: TGTGCCAGCAGTTACTCGACCGGGGTGGTTTTCTATGGCTACACCTTC.

This chain connects TRBV14 to TRBJ2-7; 11 bases align to TRBD1. This CDR3 is built from 15 residues. Germline V CDR1 and CDR2: SGHDN, FVKESK. The V segment lost 3 bases and the J segment 2 bases; nucleotides outside the gene matches: 3. The CDR3 DNA reads TGTGCCAGCAGCCACGGACAGGGGGCTCCCTACGAGCAGTACTTC. It encodes CASSHGQGAPYEQYF.

The table lists this clone with a few counts. The CDR3 is CASSLKGAGTEAFF. The CDR3 nucleotides read TGTGCCAGCAGCCTGAAGGGGGCGGGCACTGAAGCTTTCTTT. This chain connects TRBV7-3 to TRBJ1-1; 7 bases align to TRBD1. There are 14 residues in the CDR3. The germline V gene has CDR1 SGHTA and CDR2 FQGTGA. V was clipped by 5 bases and J by 4 bases; unmatched bases: 7.

The chain couples TRBV7-9 to TRBJ2-1; D is tentatively TRBD1 or TRBD2 (5 bases each). CDR1 is SEHNR, CDR2 FQNEAQ, per germline (reference sequence). This CDR3 has 17 amino acids. Trimming took 2 bases from V and 1 from J, leaving 15 bases between them. For the CDR3, the DNA is TGTGCCAGCAGCTTAAAGGGGAGCGGTAGGTCCTACAATGAGCAGTTCTTC. Protein product: CASSLKGSGRSYNEQFF.

The chain is built from TRBV7-3 and TRBJ2-7, with TRBD1 matching 9 bases. The length of the CDR3 is 13 residues. CDR1 is SGHTA, CDR2 FQGTGA, per germline. Germline trimming cut 5 bases from V and 5 bases from J; bases unmatched to any gene: 4. This CDR3 reads CASSLGTGHEQYF. CDR3 DNA sequence: TGTGCCAGCAGCCTAGGGACAGGGCACGAGCAGTACTTC.

The V and J genes are TRBV28 and TRBJ1-1, with unresolved D. Germline lookup yields CDR1 MDHEN and CDR2 SYDVKM. V gave up 7 bases and J gave up 3 bases, with 12 bases separating them. This CDR3 contains 13 residues. The CDR3 here is CASTPRGDTEAFF. CDR3 DNA: TGTGCCAGCACTCCCCGGGGTGACACTGAAGCTTTCTTT.

The chain has TRBV28 and TRBJ2-3, with D perhaps TRBD1 or TRBD2 (5 bases each). The CDR3 covers 13 residues. V was pared by 11 bases and J by 6 bases, with 18 bases between. The V gene's germline CDR1 is MDHEN and CDR2 SYDVKM. In DNA, the CDR3 is TGTGCCTCGACGTTGGGGGTATTGGATACGCAGTATTTT. It translates to CASTLGVLDTQYF.

The rearrangement joins TRBV7-2 to TRBJ1-1, with D perhaps TRBD1 (5 bases). Germline V CDR1 and CDR2: SGHTA, FQGNSA. There are 15 residues in the CDR3. V lost 1 base to trimming and J lost 0 bases, with 9 bases between them. Here the CDR3 reads CASSLGGAVNTEAFF. The CDR3 coding sequence is TGTGCCAGCAGCTTAGGGGGCGCAGTGAACACTGAAGCTTTCTTT.

The chain joins TRBV4-1 to TRBJ1-4; 11 bases agree with TRBD1. Germline values: CDR1 MGHRA, CDR2 YSYEKL. Trimming took 0 bases from V and 2 from J; bases not matched to a gene: 14. CDR3 length equals 21 residues. The CDR3 is CASSQEPSRTGGAPTNEKLFF. The CDR3, as DNA: TGCGCCAGCAGCCAAGAGCCCTCACGGACAGGGGGCGCCCCGACTAATGAAAAACTGTTTTTT.

The count of this clone is one. The chain is built from TRBV4-2 and TRBJ1-1; the match to TRBD1 covers 8 bases. Trimming cost V 4 bases and J 4 bases; bases outside gene matches: 8. CDR1 is LGHNA and CDR2 is YNFKEQ in the germline V gene. This CDR3 spans 15 amino acids. The CDR3 DNA reads TGTGCCAGCAGCCCATCAACAGGGGGAGTCACTGAAGCTTTCTTT. Amino acids: CASSPSTGGVTEAFF.

This clone was observed once. The chain couples TRBV20-1 to TRBJ2-3; the D call may be TRBD1 or TRBD2 (7 bases each). The CDR3 loop spans 11 amino acids. Germline assignment: CDR1 DFQATT and CDR2 SNEGSKA (reference sequence). V lost 3 bases to trimming and J lost 15 bases, with 16 bases between them. CDR3 DNA sequence: TGCAGTGCTAGGTCAGGGGGGGACAGTTATTTT. It yields the protein CSARSGGDSYF.

The chain couples TRBV6-5 to TRBJ2-1; D call uncertain. The CDR3 has 15 amino acids. CDR1 is MNHEY and CDR2 is SVGAGI in the germline V gene. Trimming took off 6 bases at V and 0 bases at J, with 12 bases between the two ends. This CDR3 is CASSGLTSSYNEQFF. The DNA for the CDR3 is TGTGCCAGCAGCGGATTGACAAGCTCCTACAATGAGCAGTTCTTC.

V usage is TRBV27 and J usage is TRBJ1-4; D ambiguous. The germline V gene has CDR1 MNHEY and CDR2 SMNVEV (reference sequence). The CDR3 is 14 residues long. Trimming left V 2 bases short and J 1 base short, with 5 bases between. The chain's CDR3 is CASSLLRTNEKLFF. The CDR3 nucleotides read TGTGCCAGCAGTTTACTTCGAACTAATGAAAAACTGTTTTTT.

The chain couples TRBV28 to TRBJ1-3, with D maybe TRBD1 (6 bases). This CDR3 has 15 amino acids. Germline V gives CDR1 MDHEN, CDR2 SYDVKM. V was pared by 3 bases and J by 3 bases, with 12 bases between. The CDR3 DNA is TGTGCCAGCAGTTTGGGTACAGGGCTTGGAAACACCATATATTTT. Residues: CASSLGTGLGNTIYF.

The chain links TRBV2 to TRBJ2-7; TRBD1 agrees at 10 bases. The length of the CDR3 is 13 residues. V lost 10 bases and J lost 1; bases outside the gene matches: 4. The germline V gene encodes CDR1 SNHLY and CDR2 FYNNEI. The CDR3 bases are TGTGCCACAAGACAGGGGGCATCCTACGAGCAGTACTTC. Residues: CATRQGASYEQYF.